This TCR beta chain stems from a study (dated by TCRdb to the mid-2010s). Regarding the research as a whole: The study set out to test whether tumor-infiltrating Tregs in breast cancer get recruited from blood Tregs or are instead converted in situ from other CD4+ T cell subsets.

From cysteine to phenylalanine, the CDR3 is 13 amino acids long. Only CDR3 DNA remains: 39 bases, in frame from the first base. The junction carries 7 bases between V and J, which are trimmed by 0 bases and 7 bases respectively. CDR1 and CDR2, per the germline V gene, are SGHRS and YFSETQ. Worth noting for this clonotype: What antigen it recognizes has not been identified. It has no much larger one-base neighbor in the sample; base qualities were not kept.

To purify naive CD4+ T cells, the Miltenyi Naive CD4+ T Cell Isolation kit was used, and CD25 microbeads served to deplete Tregs. Tregs, naive and memory CD4+ T cells from tumor, blood and ipsilateral draining lymph nodes of a few breast cancer patients underwent full-length TCR alpha and beta sequencing. Ficoll density gradient centrifugation was used to isolate mononuclear cells from either lymph nodes or 50 ml of peripheral blood. FACS confirmed that the sorted cell populations were more than 90% pure. Full-length TCR variable regions were amplified by 5' RACE PCR using constant-region reverse primers, and then by semi-nested PCR using Nested Universal Primer A. Using the ReliaPrep RNA Cell Miniprep System, total RNA was extracted, and the SMARTer RACE 5'/3' Kit was then used to reverse transcribe the RNA into 5'RACE-ready cDNA. Full-length TCR alpha and beta libraries were barcoded with multiplex adaptors and sequenced on an Illumina MiSeq. Regarding the original processing steps: For each of nine subset-tissue groups, sequencing data from the five patients were pooled, and the groups were then compared using unsupervised clustering of TCR gene usage. Repertoire similarity was calculated with the Morisita-Horn index, weighting shared sequences by their contribution to each repertoire. TCRdb trimmed public reads at Q25 via fastp, called clones via MiXCR and kept in-frame beta chains. Rows with one shared CDR3 protein collapse into an entry with the most common genes and DNA. The V and J calls were determined by TCRdb, not by the authors. Within this sample are some 57,000 distinct CDR3 sequences, with about 15% of them counted one time only. The ten largest account for around 2% of the sample.

The research as a whole found: In terms of TCR gene usage, tumor memory CD4+ T cells clustered together with blood and lymph node memory CD4+ cells, as well as with lymph node naive CD4+ cells. The validation in the larger cohort was limited to a single TCR beta V-J rearrangement instead of whole repertoires. The greatest overlap of tumor-infiltrating Treg TCR alpha and beta sequences was observed with tumor naive CD4+ T cells, followed by blood naive CD4+ T cells.

Material for sequencing was naive CD4+ T cells sorted from blood. Interpreted using the paper, the cell subset or site label stands for: naive CD4+ T cells, CD4+CD45RA+CD25-. The receptor's source is a female donor with breast cancer. The sequence joins TRBV5-1 to TRBJ2-2; the D gene is perhaps TRBD1, on 6 matching bases. The DNA sequence reads TGCGCCAGCAGCTTGGACAGGGACGGGGAGCTGTTTTTT. This yields the protein CASSLDRDGELFF.